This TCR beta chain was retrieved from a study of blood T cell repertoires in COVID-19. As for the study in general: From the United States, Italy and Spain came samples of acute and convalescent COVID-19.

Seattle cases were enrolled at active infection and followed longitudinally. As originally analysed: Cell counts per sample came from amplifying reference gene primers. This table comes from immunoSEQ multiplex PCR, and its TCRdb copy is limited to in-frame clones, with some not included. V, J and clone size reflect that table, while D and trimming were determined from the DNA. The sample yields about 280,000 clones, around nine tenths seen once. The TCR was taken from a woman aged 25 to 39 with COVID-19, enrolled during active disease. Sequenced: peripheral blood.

For the CDR3, the DNA is TGTGCCAGCAAGGGTCGGACAGGAGGGGAAAAACTGTTTTTT. It encodes CASKGRTGGEKLFF. The chain employs TRBV2 and TRBJ1-4; 7 bases line up with TRBD1. The CDR3 loop spans 14 amino acids. V lost 7 bases and J lost 8; bases outside the gene matches: 10. Germline V gene data show CDR1 as SNHLY and CDR2 as FYNNEI.